One sample yielded the 19 T cell receptor beta chains listed below, sequenced in a study of tumor-infiltrating lymphocytes in primary liver carcinoma. Unsorted bulk tissue, roughly 20-32 mg of it, served as the source for co-extraction of RNA and DNA. The authors made TCR beta cDNA from roughly 480 ng total RNA with a constant-region primer. TCR beta libraries came from three nested multiplex PCR rounds using slightly modified ARM-PCR. In the first two PCR rounds, TRBV1-TRBV30 forward primers were paired with a C-beta reverse primer, and each round lasted roughly 9 cycles. TCRdb ran MiXCR on the multiplex PCR reads and lists one entry per CDR3 protein. Of under 110,000 distinct CDR3 sequences listed, around two thirds are singletons. Material for sequencing was liver tumor tissue from sampling region 2. Specified subset: tumor region T2, inferior pole. The receptors stem from an older woman with primary liver carcinoma and hepatitis B virus infection.

Points on this clonotype: At one of its ends the junction is not consistent with the germline gene, which may arise from a read error. The genes are TRBV5-4 and TRBJ2-1; no clear D. CDR1 and CDR2 from the germline V gene are SGHNT and YYREEE (reference sequence). There are 16 residues in the CDR3. In DNA, the CDR3 is TGTGCCAGCAACTTGTCGTCGGGTCGGTCCTACAATGAGCAGTTCTTC. This gives the protein CASNLSSGRSYNEQFF.

For this clonotype: A much bigger clone sits one base away, suggesting this may be a read error. The V call is TRBV28, the J call TRBJ2-3, with D possibly matching TRBD2 (5 bases). The length of the CDR3 is 14 residues. V lost 9 bases to trimming and J lost 1 base, with 14 bases between them. CDR1 MDHEN and CDR2 SYDVKM come from the germline V gene. In DNA, the CDR3 is TGTGCCAGGGGAAGGTGGACTGGCACAGATACGCAGTATTTT. As protein: CARGRWTGTDTQYF.

This clonotype has a count of ten or more. One end of the junction fails to match germline, which may point to a read error. This rearrangement joins TRBV29-1 to TRBJ2-2; D unclear. Per germline, CDR1 SQVTM and CDR2 ANQGSEA. The CDR3 length is 14 residues. The CDR3 loop reads CSVGGLTNAGELFF. The CDR3, as DNA: TGCAGCGTTGGAGGCCTGACGAACGCCGGGGAGCTGTTTTTT.

A remark on this clonotype: One end of the junction is discordant with germline, which a read error may explain. The chain combines TRBV11-2 with TRBJ2-3; D perhaps matches TRBD1 (5 bases). CDR3 length equals 15 residues. Germline lookup yields CDR1 SGHAT and CDR2 FQNNGV. This chain's CDR3 is CASRPSATGTDTQYF. In DNA, the CDR3 is TGCGCCAGCAGGCCCTCTGCGACAGGCACAGATACGCAGTATTTT.

Note on this clonotype: No conserved phenylalanine or tryptophan ends this CDR3, so it is likely a read error. The DNA is omitted, as the CDR3 cannot be located on it reliably, and the CDR3 follows TCRdb's listing. The genes are TRBV4-1 and TRBJ2-7. A total of 13 residues make up the CDR3, ends included. Germline assignment: CDR1 MGHRA and CDR2 YSYEKL. This CDR3 reads CASSQVSGDERYL.

Worth noting for this clonotype: One end of the junction varies from germline; a read error may be responsible. The V call is TRBV28, the J call TRBJ2-7, with 8 nucleotides matching TRBD2. Germline lookup yields CDR1 MDHEN and CDR2 SYDVKM. The CDR3 contains 13 residues. The CDR3 loop is CASNRTSPYEQYF. DNA for the CDR3: TGTGCCAGCAACCGGACTAGCCCCTACGAGCAGTATTTC. Supplemented by reference TRBV28 and TRBJ2-7, the full variable domain reads DVKVTQSSRYLVKRTGEKVFLECVQDMDHENMFWYRQDPGLGLRLIYFSYDVKMKEKGDIPEGYSVSREKKERFSLILESASTNQTSMYLCASNRTSPYEQYFGPGTRLTVT.

This chain joins TRBV7-9 and TRBJ2-6; 8 nucleotides line up with TRBD2. Germline V lookup: CDR1 SEHNR, CDR2 FQNEAQ (reference sequence). The CDR3 is 18 residues long. The trim removed 1 base at V and 0 bases at J, leaving 5 bases unmatched. This chain's CDR3 is CASSLGTSSSSGANVLTF. The CDR3 DNA is TGTGCCAGCAGCTTAGGGACTAGCTCCTCCTCTGGGGCCAACGTCCTGACTTTC.

As to this clonotype: The CDR3 does not end in the conserved phenylalanine or tryptophan, so this is likely a read error. V and J are TRBV6-2 or TRBV6-3 and TRBJ2-2, with a tentative D call TRBD1 (5 bases). The CDR3 runs to 15 residues. Germline assignment: CDR1 MNHEY and CDR2 SVGEGT. CDR3 sequence reads: CARSYVQGTTGELFV. The CDR3 DNA follows: TGTGCCCGCAGTTACGTGCAGGGAACGACCGGGGAGCTGTTTGTT.

This clonotype was seen a single time. The V call is TRBV4-1, the J call TRBJ2-1, with 7 bases that match TRBD1. The CDR3 totals 17 residues. Germline CDR1 reads MGHRA; CDR2 reads YSYEKL. V trimming: 7 bases; J trimming: 4 bases; junction bases outside the gene matches: 16. DNA for the CDR3: TGCGCCAGCAACATCACACAGGGGTCTGGGGTATACAATGAGCAGTTCTTC. Residues: CASNITQGSGVYNEQFF.

Many counts were recorded for this clonotype. Possible read error: a much larger clone is one base away. The V gene is TRBV11-2, the J gene TRBJ2-4, with no clear D. Germline-derived CDR1 and CDR2 are SGHAT and FQNNGV. The CDR3 is made up of 12 amino acids. DNA for the CDR3: TGTGCCAGCGGCTTAGTTCCGAACATTCAGTACTTC. This translates into CASGLVPNIQYF.

Turning to this clonotype: The conserved closing phenylalanine or tryptophan is absent in this CDR3, likely reflecting a read error. The chain couples TRBV5-6 to TRBJ2-1; weak D call: TRBD1 (7 bases). The CDR3 extends over 16 amino acids. From germline, CDR1 is SGHDT and CDR2 YYEEEE. CDR3 sequence (DNA): TGTACCAGCAGCTTGGAGGGGGCCAACTCCTACAATGAGCAGTTCTTA. This gives the protein CTSSLEGANSYNEQFL.

As for this clonotype: One end of the junction fails to match germline, which may point to a read error. This CDR3 is CASSFDRSSTDTRYF. For the CDR3, the DNA is TGTGCCAGCAGCTTCGACAGGTCCAGTACAGATACGCGGTATTTT. The chain couples TRBV11-2 to TRBJ2-3; D is possibly TRBD1 (6 bases). Germline CDR1 reads SGHAT; CDR2 reads FQNNGV. The CDR3 spans 15 residues.

A note on this clonotype: Given the absence of the conserved phenylalanine or tryptophan at the CDR3 end, a read error is likely. The chain links TRBV6-5 to TRBJ2-7, with 7 nucleotides matching TRBD2. The CDR3 is 15 amino acids. The germline CDR1 and CDR2 sequences are MNHEY and SVGAGI. The CDR3 here is CPSRPTSRSSYEQYL. For the CDR3, the DNA is TGTCCCAGCAGACCGACTAGCAGGAGCTCCTACGAGCAGTACCTC.

Concerning this clonotype itself: Given a much more abundant clone one base away, this may be a read error. Because it lacks the conserved phenylalanine or tryptophan at the end, this CDR3 is likely a read error. V gene TRBV24-1 combines with J gene TRBJ2-2; D gene unclear. Germline assignment: CDR1 KGHDR and CDR2 SFDVKD. The CDR3 is 14 residues long. The ends were cut back, 8 bases at V and 1 base at J, with 10 bases in the middle. This chain's CDR3 is CATKETGNTGELFY. As DNA, the CDR3 is TGTGCCACCAAGGAGACCGGGAACACCGGGGAGCTGTTTTAT.

As for this clonotype: A junction end diverges from the germline sequence, so it may reflect a read error. The chain has TRBV6-5 and TRBJ2-7; D may be TRBD2 (5 bases). This CDR3 contains 13 residues. CDR1 MNHEY and CDR2 SVGAGI come from the germline V gene. The CDR3 coding sequence is TGTACCAGCGGTTACGGTACTTGGGCCGAGCAGTACTTC. Protein product: CTSGYGTWAEQYF.

This clonotype was seen repeatedly, ten times or more. A much larger clone differs from this one at a single base, so this may be a read error. This rearrangement joins TRBV11-3 to TRBJ2-4, with a tentative D call TRBD1 (7 bases). Germline CDR1 is SGHNT and CDR2 is YENEEA. This CDR3 is built from 16 residues. CDR3 in amino acids: CASSYRRRGRENIQHF. The CDR3 region has the DNA TGTGCCAGCAGCTACAGACGGAGGGGGCGGGAAAACATTCAGCACTTC.

The chain combines TRBV11-2 with TRBJ2-2; D may correspond to TRBD1 or TRBD2 (7 bases each). CDR3 size: 17 residues. V was trimmed by 0 bases and J by 17 bases, leaving 28 bases between them. Per the germline V gene, CDR1 is SGHAT and CDR2 is FQNNGV. CDR3 protein: CASSLDPEGANTGGLFF. CDR3 in DNA: TGTGCCAGCAGCTTAGACCCCGAGGGGGCGAACACCGGGGGGCTATTTTTT.

The V and J genes are TRBV6-1 and TRBJ1-5; D is undetermined. Germline V gives CDR1 MNHNS, CDR2 SASEGT. The CDR3 contains 13 residues. CDR3 bases: TGTGTCGGCGCGAAGGTGGAGAATCAGCCCCAGCATTTT. Translation: CVGAKVENQPQHF.

The rearrangement joins TRBV6-6 to TRBJ2-3, with TRBD2 as a possible D gene (5 bases). CDR3 length: 13 amino acids. Germline V CDR1 and CDR2: MNHNY, SVGAGI (reference sequence). The V end lost 8 bases, the J end lost 1 base, and 10 bases lay between the germline ends. CDR3 bases: TGTGCCAGCGTGAGCGGATGCACAGATACGCAGTATTTT. Residues: CASVSGCTDTQYF.